These 28 T cell receptor beta chains came from one sample sequenced in a study of beta chain features in type 1 diabetes. These receptors have no known antigen. Overall study findings and caveats: Moderately but significantly shorter TCRB CDR3s were found in Type 1 diabetes patients in all four CD4+ subsets.

Investigators reverse transcribed all isolated RNA, so they sequenced expressed TCRB transcripts. Clones were read by immunoSEQ multiplex PCR, and TCRdb kept only the in-frame ones, dropping some. The sample includes fewer than 300,000 clones, over 20% of them seen just once. Sequencing was performed on naive CD4+ T cells from blood. These receptors all come from a woman aged 40-49 years with type 1 diabetes.

This clone has more than one count but fewer than ten. The chain joins TRBV2 to TRBJ1-2, with TRBD1 identical over 9 bases. Germline CDR1 reads SNHLY; CDR2 reads FYNNEI. The J segment lost 7 bases and the V segment lost 7 bases, leaving 7 bases of the junction unmatched. The length of the CDR3 is 13 residues. CDR3 in amino acids: CASTDRGNVGYTF. Here the CDR3 DNA reads TGTGCCAGCACTGACAGGGGGAACGTTGGCTACACCTTC. The whole variable domain, filled in from reference TRBV2 and TRBJ1-2, reads EPEVTQTPSHQVTQMGQEVILRCVPISNHLYFYWYRQILGQKVEFLVSFYNNEISEKSEIFDDQFSVERPDGSNFTLKIRSTKLEDSAMYFCASTDRGNVGYTFGSGTRLTVV.

A few counts support this clone. The J gene is TRBJ2-7, the V gene TRBV6-5; 8 nucleotides line up with TRBD2. The CDR3 runs to 13 residues. V shed 6 bases and J 5 bases; nucleotides not matched to a gene: 6. Germline lookup yields CDR1 MNHEY and CDR2 SVGAGI. As DNA, the CDR3 is TGTGCCAGCAGAGCGGGAGAACCCAACGAGCAGTACTTC. Encoded protein: CASRAGEPNEQYF.

There are a few counts of this clone. Other DNA sequences in this specimen translate into the identical CDR3. The chain couples TRBV18 to TRBJ2-7; 8 bases are shared with TRBD1. Germline V gene sequence: CDR1 KGHSH, CDR2 LQKENI. There are 14 residues in the CDR3. V shed 2 bases, J shed 5 bases, and the junction held 5 bases outside the gene matches. DNA for the CDR3: TGTGCCAGCTCACCAGGACAGGGCCCTGACGAGCAGTACTTC. Protein sequence: CASSPGQGPDEQYF. The full variable domain, its missing parts supplied by reference TRBV18 and TRBJ2-7, is NAGVMQNPRHLVRRRGQEARLRCSPMKGHSHVYWYRQLPEEGLKFMVYLQKENIIDESGMPKERFSAEFPKEGPSILRIQQVVRGDSAAYFCASSPGQGPDEQYFGPGTRLTVT.

This chain uses TRBV6-5 with TRBJ2-7; TRBD1 might be the D (5 bases). The V gene's germline CDR1 is MNHEY and CDR2 SVGAGI. The germline V and J ends were trimmed by 10 bases and 7 bases, with 20 bases remaining between them. The CDR3 is 13 residues long. The DNA for the CDR3 is TGTGCCACCCTTACCACGAGTGGGGCTGAGCAGTACTTC. The encoded protein is CATLTTSGAEQYF.

This chain uses TRBV6-1 with TRBJ2-1; TRBD2 might be the D (5 bases). V was pared by 2 bases and J by 0 bases, with 8 bases between. From germline, CDR1 is MNHNS and CDR2 SASEGT. This CDR3 comprises 15 residues. The CDR3 nucleotides are TGTGCCAGCAGTGAAACGGGGAACTCCTACAATGAGCAGTTCTTC. The encoded protein is CASSETGNSYNEQFF.

This clone turned up a few times. The gene calls are TRBV7-8 and TRBJ1-5; D ambiguous. The V end was cut by 4 bases, the J end by 6 bases, with 13 bases between. Germline V gene lookup returns CDR1 SGHVS and CDR2 FQNEAQ. This CDR3 has 14 amino acids. In nucleotides, the CDR3 is TGTGCCAGCAGCTCCTTCTCGCGTCTTCAGCCCCAGCATTTT. It translates to CASSSFSRLQPQHF.

This clone was picked up a small number of times. This CDR3 reads CASRPGLAGEQYF. CDR3 sequence (DNA): TGTGCCAGCAGACCAGGACTAGCGGGAGAGCAGTACTTC. The V call is TRBV27, the J call TRBJ2-7; the match to TRBD2 covers 12 bases. The CDR3 consists of 13 residues. Looked up from germline, CDR1 is MNHEY and CDR2 is SMNVEV (reference sequence). Trimming removed 6 bases from V and 7 bases from J; junction bases left unmatched: 4.

The genes are TRBV29-1 and TRBJ2-3, with 12 positions matching TRBD2. Germline CDR1 is SQVTM and CDR2 is ANQGSEA. V was clipped by 2 bases and J by 6 bases; unmatched bases: 0. The length of the CDR3 is 13 residues. CDR3 sequence reads: CSVELAGGDTQYF. The DNA for the CDR3 is TGCAGCGTTGAACTAGCGGGAGGGGATACGCAGTATTTT.

The gene calls are TRBV6-5 and TRBJ1-5; TRBD1 agrees at 9 bases. V gave up 6 bases and J gave up 7 bases; unmatched junction bases: 10. The CDR3 consists of 15 residues. Germline-derived CDR1 and CDR2 are MNHEY and SVGAGI. The CDR3 sequence: CASRPPGQGGQPQHF. The DNA of the CDR3 is TGTGCCAGCAGACCACCGGGACAGGGAGGGCAGCCCCAGCATTTT.

This clone showed up just a few times. This chain uses TRBV30 with TRBJ2-7; 7 nucleotides agree with TRBD1. CDR1 and CDR2 (germline): GTSNPN, SVGIG (reference sequence). The CDR3 consists of 13 residues. V was clipped by 0 bases and J by 7 bases; unmatched bases: 6. The DNA of the CDR3 is TGTGCCTGGAGTGTACAGGGGCGTGGGGAGCAGTACTTC. It is translated as CAWSVQGRGEQYF.

This clone has a handful of counts. V gene TRBV7-9 combines with J gene TRBJ1-6; TRBD1 is a possible D gene (6 bases). V lost 4 bases, J lost 10 bases, and 14 bases lay in between. The germline CDR1 and CDR2 sequences are SEHNR and FQNEAQ (reference sequence). The CDR3 covers 14 residues. This chain's CDR3 is CASSYRQVGSPLHF. As DNA, the CDR3 is TGTGCCAGCAGCTACAGACAGGTCGGCTCACCCCTCCACTTT. Combining the CDR3 with reference TRBV7-9 and TRBJ1-6 gives the whole variable domain DTGVSQNPRHKITKRGQNVTFRCDPISEHNRLYWYRQTLGQGPEFLTYFQNEAQLEKSRLLSDRFSAERPKGSFSTLEIQRTEQGDSAMYLCASSYRQVGSPLHFGNGTRLTVT.

The chain recombines TRBV7-8 with TRBJ2-5, with 7 bases aligning to TRBD1. The CDR3 extends over 15 amino acids. Trimming cost V 3 bases and J 2 bases; bases outside gene matches: 6. Germline V gives CDR1 SGHVS, CDR2 FQNEAQ. CDR3 in DNA: TGTGCCAGCAGCTTCCTGGACAGGAGGCAAGAGACCCAGTACTTC. Translated: CASSFLDRRQETQYF.

Note on this clone: A read error may produce the germline difference seen at one junction end. This rearrangement joins TRBV7-9 to TRBJ2-3; 8 nucleotides line up with TRBD1. The CDR3 has 12 residues. Germline CDR1 is SEHNR and CDR2 is FQNEAQ (reference sequence). CDR3: CASSLVGTGPEF. The CDR3 nucleotides read TGTGCCAGCAGCTTAGTGGGGACAGGACCCGAATTT.

The chain is built from TRBV30 and TRBJ1-4; D is possibly TRBD1 (5 bases). Germline CDR1 is GTSNPN and CDR2 is SVGIG (reference sequence). Trimming removed 7 bases at V and 6 bases at J, with 18 bases between. This CDR3 contains 14 residues. In nucleotides, the CDR3 is TGTGCCTCCACTGTCTGGCAGGGCTATGAAAAACTGTTTTTT. Translated, it gives CASTVWQGYEKLFF.

J is TRBJ2-1 and V is TRBV11-3, with a tentative D call TRBD2 (6 bases). Trimming took 4 bases from V and 10 from J, leaving 14 bases between them. Germline values: CDR1 SGHNT, CDR2 YENEEA. The length of the CDR3 is 13 residues. This CDR3 reads CASSSGLDWEQFF. The CDR3 region has the DNA TGTGCCAGCAGCTCGGGACTCGACTGGGAGCAGTTCTTC.

The chain combines TRBV9 with TRBJ2-1; D is unresolved. CDR1 and CDR2 from the germline V gene are SGDLS and YYNGEE. V was cut by 3 bases and J by 10 bases, with 14 bases left in between. The CDR3 extends over 13 amino acids. CDR3 sequence reads: CASSAPPPGEQFF. CDR3 in DNA: TGTGCCAGCAGCGCCCCACCCCCCGGGGAGCAGTTCTTC.

This clone was seen more than once but under ten times. The chain carries TRBV28 and TRBJ1-5, with D hard to call. This CDR3 spans 13 amino acids. V dropped 6 bases and J dropped 6 bases, with 12 bases sitting between them. Per germline, CDR1 MDHEN and CDR2 SYDVKM. The CDR3 here is CASSHSVGQPQHF. The CDR3 DNA reads as TGTGCCAGCAGCCACTCGGTCGGTCAGCCCCAGCATTTT.

V and J are TRBV30 and TRBJ1-1, with 7 bases lining up with TRBD1. There are 12 residues in the CDR3. V lost 3 bases to trimming and J lost 5 bases; unmatched junction nucleotides: 3. CDR1 is GTSNPN and CDR2 is SVGIG in the germline V gene (reference sequence). CDR3 protein: CAWSTGVTEAFF. In DNA, the CDR3 is TGTGCCTGGAGCACAGGGGTGACTGAAGCTTTCTTT.

The chain is built from TRBV4-3 and TRBJ2-3; D unclear. This CDR3 comprises 13 residues. CDR1 is LGHNA, CDR2 YSLEER, per germline. V lost 4 bases, J lost 7 bases, and 12 bases lay in between. CDR3 nucleotides: TGCGCCAGCAGCCCGGGTTTCGGTTATACGCAGTATTTT. Translating gives CASSPGFGYTQYF.

V usage is TRBV28 and J usage is TRBJ1-2; D may be TRBD1 (6 bases). Germline-derived CDR1 and CDR2 are MDHEN and SYDVKM. The CDR3 runs 14 residues. The V end was cut by 5 bases, the J end by 2 bases, with 12 bases between. In nucleotides, the CDR3 is TGTGCCAGCAGTCCCGACCAGGGGAACTATGGCTACACCTTC. This gives the protein CASSPDQGNYGYTF.

This clone was detected only a few times. The chain recombines TRBV9 with TRBJ2-5; D is undetermined. This CDR3 region has 14 residues. Per the germline V gene, CDR1 is SGDLS and CDR2 is YYNGEE. V shed 3 bases and J shed 2 bases, with 11 bases lying between them. This chain's CDR3 is CASSGVKPQETQYF. The CDR3, as DNA: TGTGCCAGCAGCGGAGTCAAGCCTCAAGAGACCCAGTACTTC.

The genes are TRBV7-2 and TRBJ2-7; 8 bases align to TRBD1. V dropped 5 bases and J dropped 7; count of bases not matched to a gene: 4. The CDR3 sequence is 12 residues long. CDR1 is SGHTA, CDR2 FQGNSA, per germline. CDR3 DNA: TGTGCCAGCAGCACACAGGGGGGTGAGCAGTACTTC. Translation: CASSTQGGEQYF. The variable domain in full, with the rest retrieved from reference TRBV7-2 and TRBJ2-7, is GAGVSQSPSNKVTEKGKDVELRCDPISGHTALYWYRQSLGQGLEFLIYFQGNSAPDKSGLPSDRFSAERTGGSVSTLTIQRTQQEDSAVYLCASSTQGGEQYFGPGTRLTVT.

The rearrangement joins TRBV6-1 to TRBJ2-1; D is uncertain. CDR3 length equals 13 residues. Trimming removed 8 bases from V and 9 bases from J, with 17 bases in between. Germline assignment: CDR1 MNHNS and CDR2 SASEGT. Here the CDR3 reads CASEVPTLGEQFF. DNA of the CDR3: TGTGCCAGCGAAGTCCCAACCCTCGGTGAGCAGTTCTTC.

CDR3 protein: CASSARTGANEKLFF. CDR3 in DNA: TGTGCCAGCAGCGCCCGGACAGGGGCTAATGAAAAACTGTTTTTT. The V call is TRBV9, the J call TRBJ1-4, with 9 nucleotides matching TRBD1. J gave up 3 bases and V 3 bases, and 3 bases lay outside the gene matches. Germline CDR1 is SGDLS and CDR2 is YYNGEE. CDR3 length: 15 amino acids.

This clone was observed a few times. The V call is TRBV28, the J call TRBJ1-6, with 7 bases aligning to TRBD1. V shed 5 bases, J shed 14 bases, and the junction held 9 bases outside the gene matches. The CDR3 contains 13 residues. The germline CDR1 and CDR2 sequences are MDHEN and SYDVKM. The CDR3: CASSPGGRESLHF. The CDR3 DNA reads TGTGCCAGCAGTCCAGGGGGTAGGGAGTCCCTCCACTTT.

This chain connects TRBV5-1 to TRBJ2-1, with 9 bases aligning to TRBD2. V lost 4 bases, J lost 4 bases, and 6 bases stayed unmatched. Per germline, CDR1 SGHRS and CDR2 YFSETQ. The CDR3 loop spans 15 amino acids. The CDR3 spells CASSPTSGRYNEQFF. The CDR3 bases are TGCGCCAGCAGCCCCACAAGCGGGAGGTACAATGAGCAGTTCTTC.

This clone was seen only a few times. This chain connects TRBV18 to TRBJ1-1; 8 bases map to TRBD1. The ends lost 6 bases at V and 8 bases at J; junction bases unmatched: 8. The germline CDR1 and CDR2 sequences are KGHSH and LQKENI. This CDR3 contains 13 residues. CDR3 in DNA: TGTGCCAGCTCTACCGCAGGGGGCGCGGAAGCTTTCTTT. As protein: CASSTAGGAEAFF. Variable domain in full (rest from reference TRBV18 and TRBJ1-1): NAGVMQNPRHLVRRRGQEARLRCSPMKGHSHVYWYRQLPEEGLKFMVYLQKENIIDESGMPKERFSAEFPKEGPSILRIQQVVRGDSAAYFCASSTAGGAEAFFGQGTRLTVV.

In this sample, this clone turned up a few times. The V and J genes are TRBV28 and TRBJ1-4; no clear D gene. CDR3 length equals 16 residues. Germline CDR1 and CDR2: MDHEN and SYDVKM. V was clipped by 2 bases and J by 0 bases, with 10 bases between them. The CDR3 region is CASSLPGSTTNEKLFF. CDR3 DNA: TGTGCCAGCAGTTTACCGGGATCTACAACTAATGAAAAACTGTTTTTT.